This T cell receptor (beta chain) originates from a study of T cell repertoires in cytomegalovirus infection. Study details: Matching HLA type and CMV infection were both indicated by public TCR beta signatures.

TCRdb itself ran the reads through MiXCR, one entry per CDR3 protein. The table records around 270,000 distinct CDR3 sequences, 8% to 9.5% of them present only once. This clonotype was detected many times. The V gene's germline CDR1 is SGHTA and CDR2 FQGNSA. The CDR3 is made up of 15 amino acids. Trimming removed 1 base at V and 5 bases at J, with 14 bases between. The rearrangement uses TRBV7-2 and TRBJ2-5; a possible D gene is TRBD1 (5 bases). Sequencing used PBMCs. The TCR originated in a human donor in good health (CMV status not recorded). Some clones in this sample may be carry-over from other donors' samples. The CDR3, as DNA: TGTGCCAGCAGCTTAGGGGGCCCATCCTGGGAGACCCAGTACTTC. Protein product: CASSLGGPSWETQYF.